The 20 T cell receptor beta chains reported below all come from one sample, sequenced in a study of cytomegalovirus exposure and HLA in healthy donors. PCR amplification relied on 60 Vbeta primers (plus 13 Jbeta primers). Profiled with immunoSEQ multiplex PCR; TCRdb holds only in-frame clones, not every one. The sample lists roughly 140,000 clones; roughly four fifths were seen once. What was sequenced was PBMCs. The receptors were sampled from a man between 40 and 49 years old in good health and CMV-seropositive.

The V gene is TRBV19, the J gene TRBJ2-5; 7 positions match TRBD1. The CDR3 sequence is 12 residues long. Germline V lookup: CDR1 LNHDA, CDR2 SQIVND (reference sequence). V lost 6 bases and J lost 7; bases outside the gene matches: 5. CDR3 sequence reads: CASRNRGRTQYF. The DNA of the CDR3 is TGTGCCAGTAGGAACAGGGGCCGGACCCAGTACTTC.

J is TRBJ2-5 and V is TRBV9; TRBD2 matches 8 bases. CDR3 size: 18 residues. With 4 bases clipped from V and 4 bases from J, the junction kept 18 bases outside the gene matches. Looked up from germline, CDR1 is SGDLS and CDR2 is YYNGEE. CDR3 sequence reads: CASSPGIAGTVPRETQYF. CDR3 nucleotides: TGTGCCAGCAGCCCCGGGATAGCGGGAACAGTCCCAAGAGAGACCCAGTACTTC.

This rearrangement joins TRBV7-8 to TRBJ2-3, with 12 bases fitting TRBD2. Germline-derived CDR1 and CDR2 are SGHVS and FQNEAQ. This CDR3 contains 15 residues. V gave up 7 bases and J gave up 8 bases; unmatched junction bases: 10. As DNA, the CDR3 is TGTGCCAGCATCGTAGAGACTAGCGGGAGAGGTACGCAGTATTTT. It is translated as CASIVETSGRGTQYF.

The chain joins TRBV13 to TRBJ1-2; D is possibly TRBD1 (6 bases). Germline CDR1 and CDR2: PRHDT and FYEKMQ (reference sequence). The CDR3 contains 14 residues. The ends were cut back, 8 bases at V and 9 bases at J, with 22 bases in the middle. This CDR3 reads CASLTPGQAVSYTF. DNA of the CDR3: TGTGCCAGCCTGACTCCGGGACAAGCGGTCAGCTACACCTTC.

V and J are TRBV30 and TRBJ2-7; TRBD2 is a possible D gene (5 bases). The CDR3 runs to 13 residues. From germline, CDR1 is GTSNPN and CDR2 SVGIG (reference sequence). Trimming removed 0 bases from V and 6 bases from J, with 12 bases in between. The CDR3, as DNA: TGTGCCTGGAGTGTACTAGGCCCTGGCGAGCAGTACTTC. It codes for CAWSVLGPGEQYF. Combining the CDR3 with reference TRBV30 and TRBJ2-7 gives the whole variable domain SQTIHQWPATLVQPVGSPLSLECTVEGTSNPNLYWYRQAAGRGLQLLFYSVGIGQISSEVPQNLSASRPQDRQFILSSKKLLLSDSGFYLCAWSVLGPGEQYFGPGTRLTVT.

The genes are TRBV7-3 and TRBJ2-1; 11 bases match TRBD2. Germline CDR1 reads SGHTA; CDR2 reads FQGTGA. Trimming took 2 bases from V and 4 from J; bases not matched to a gene: 7. This CDR3 is built from 17 residues. The CDR3 region has the DNA TGTGCCAGCAGCTTATTCACTAGCGGGAGCGTTTACAATGAGCAGTTCTTC. It translates to CASSLFTSGSVYNEQFF.

This sequence joins TRBV19 and TRBJ1-6, with no clear D. Trimming removed 6 bases from V and 5 bases from J, with 17 bases in between. CDR1 LNHDA and CDR2 SQIVND come from the germline V gene (reference sequence). CDR3 length: 16 residues. This chain's CDR3 is CASSLRIRVDNSPLHF. CDR3 nucleotides: TGTGCCAGTAGCCTTAGAATCCGGGTCGATAATTCACCCCTCCACTTT.

The chain links TRBV6-1 to TRBJ2-5; D uncertain. V was pared by 6 bases and J by 2 bases, with 7 bases between. The CDR3 consists of 12 residues. Germline V gene data show CDR1 as MNHNS and CDR2 as SASEGT. The CDR3 protein is CASRATQETQYF. CDR3 bases: TGTGCCAGCAGAGCCACTCAAGAGACCCAGTACTTC.

This clone appeared once. The chain employs TRBV16 and TRBJ1-2; 8 bases align to TRBD1. V was clipped by 0 bases and J by 8 bases; unmatched bases: 5. Germline V gives CDR1 KGHSY, CDR2 FQNENV. The CDR3 spans 14 residues. CDR3 nucleotides: TGTGCCAGCAGCCAATCGTTGACAGGGGTCGGCTACACCTTC. Protein product: CASSQSLTGVGYTF. Filled out from reference TRBV16 and TRBJ1-2, the complete variable domain reads GEEVAQTPKHLVRGEGQKAKLYCAPIKGHSYVFWYQQVLKNEFKFLISFQNENVFDETGMPKERFSAKCLPNSPCSLEIQATKLEDSAVYFCASSQSLTGVGYTFGSGTRLTVV.

V gene TRBV4-1 combines with J gene TRBJ1-1; the match to TRBD1 covers 9 bases. The length of the CDR3 is 14 residues. The J segment lost 9 bases and the V segment lost 0 bases, leaving 5 bases of the junction unmatched. Germline CDR1 is MGHRA and CDR2 is YSYEKL. CDR3 region: CASSQENRGRKAFF. CDR3 in DNA: TGCGCCAGCAGCCAAGAAAACAGGGGGCGCAAAGCTTTCTTT.

The chain links TRBV15 to TRBJ2-1; 8 bases line up with TRBD2. The germline CDR1 and CDR2 sequences are LNHNV and YYDKDF (reference sequence). After removal of 0 bases from V and 4 bases from J, the junction contained 8 bases not matched to a gene. The length of the CDR3 is 17 residues. In DNA, the CDR3 is TGTGCCACCAGCAGAGATGGAGTAGCGGGATCTTACAATGAGCAGTTCTTC. Translation: CATSRDGVAGSYNEQFF.

CDR3 nucleotide sequence: TGTGCCAGCAGCTTAGATGGTCTGAGGTTGCCGGGGAATAAAGCTTTCTTT. Translation: CASSLDGLRLPGNKAFF. The chain recombines TRBV7-9 with TRBJ1-1; D is unresolved. The germline CDR1 and CDR2 sequences are SEHNR and FQNEAQ (reference sequence). There are 17 residues in the CDR3. V was cut by 1 base and J by 9 bases, with 24 bases left in between.

There are a few counts of this clone. The chain links TRBV18 to TRBJ1-2, with D possibly TRBD1 on 5 matching bases. The CDR3 loop spans 17 amino acids. Germline CDR1 KGHSH, CDR2 LQKENI. V lost 2 bases and J lost 0, with 16 bases in between. CDR3 nucleotide sequence: TGTGCCAGCTCACCATACGTTGACAGAGCCTCTAACTATGGCTACACCTTC. Its protein is CASSPYVDRASNYGYTF.

The rearrangement joins TRBV28 to TRBJ2-7, with 9 bases that match TRBD1. The CDR3 runs to 13 residues. V trimming: 5 bases; J trimming: 3 bases; junction bases outside the gene matches: 2. Germline-derived CDR1 and CDR2 are MDHEN and SYDVKM. The CDR3 sequence is CASSPGQGYEQYF. The CDR3, as DNA: TGTGCCAGCAGTCCGGGACAGGGCTACGAGCAGTACTTC.

This sequence joins TRBV4-2 and TRBJ2-1, with 8 bases aligning to TRBD2. Looked up from germline, CDR1 is LGHNA and CDR2 is YNFKEQ. The CDR3 spans 15 residues. J gave up 8 bases and V 0 bases, and 6 bases lay outside the gene matches. The CDR3 reads CASSQEWRGAYEQFF. The CDR3 DNA is TGTGCCAGCAGCCAAGAATGGCGGGGGGCCTATGAGCAGTTCTTC.

The chain has TRBV28 and TRBJ2-2; 14 nucleotides match TRBD2. The V gene's germline CDR1 is MDHEN and CDR2 SYDVKM. The CDR3 runs to 21 residues. J lost 5 bases, V lost 6 bases, and 20 bases had no gene match. CDR3 sequence: CASRNQDGTSGGKGRTGELFF. CDR3 DNA sequence: TGTGCCAGCAGGAACCAGGACGGGACTAGCGGGGGAAAAGGGAGGACCGGGGAGCTGTTTTTT.

The rearrangement uses TRBV2 and TRBJ2-3; TRBD2 aligns across 7 bases. The germline V gene has CDR1 SNHLY and CDR2 FYNNEI. V trimming: 6 bases; J trimming: 3 bases; junction bases outside the gene matches: 9. The CDR3 is 15 amino acids. As DNA, the CDR3 is TGTGCCAGCAGGAGCGGGACCCTTGTGACAGATACGCAGTATTTT. It encodes CASRSGTLVTDTQYF.

The sample holds a few counts of this clone. The CDR3 region is CASREEAAYEQYF. The CDR3 DNA reads as TGTGCCAGCAGGGAAGAGGCCGCCTACGAGCAGTACTTC. V usage is TRBV28 and J usage is TRBJ2-7, with unresolved D. The V end was cut by 6 bases, the J end by 2 bases, with 11 bases between. Germline V gene lookup returns CDR1 MDHEN and CDR2 SYDVKM. The CDR3 totals 13 residues.

The chain combines TRBV30 with TRBJ1-5; D is possibly TRBD1 (5 bases). Trimming took off 1 base at V and 2 bases at J, with 9 bases between the two ends. This CDR3 comprises 14 residues. The germline CDR1 and CDR2 sequences are GTSNPN and SVGIG (reference sequence). CDR3 region: CAWSDVGGNQPQHF. Here the CDR3 DNA reads TGTGCCTGGAGTGATGTAGGGGGCAATCAGCCCCAGCATTTT. Together with reference TRBV30 and TRBJ1-5, the CDR3 gives the full variable domain: SQTIHQWPATLVQPVGSPLSLECTVEGTSNPNLYWYRQAAGRGLQLLFYSVGIGQISSEVPQNLSASRPQDRQFILSSKKLLLSDSGFYLCAWSDVGGNQPQHFGDGTRLSIL.

The chain couples TRBV19 to TRBJ1-1; 7 positions agree with TRBD1. Germline V gene lookup returns CDR1 LNHDA and CDR2 SQIVND (reference sequence). The CDR3 runs 14 residues. Losses at the gene ends were 5 bases for V and 4 bases for J; bases not matched to a gene: 7. The CDR3 here is CASSPTHRGTEAFF. CDR3 coding DNA: TGTGCCAGTAGTCCGACACACAGGGGCACTGAAGCTTTCTTT.